Listed below are T cell receptor beta chains from one sample, sequenced in a study of Ad26.COV2.S vaccination and SARS-CoV-2 variants. Sequencing used immunoSEQ multiplex PCR; TCRdb keeps in-frame clones, though not all of them. The table records roughly 320,000 clones, about 82% of them present only once. This sample comprised peripheral blood, obtained in a trial of Ad26.COV2.S vaccine versus placebo. These receptors were taken from a person aged 18-60 years who received the Ad26.COV2.S COVID-19 vaccine or a placebo. Each CDR3 is given with its conserved first and last residue. The order of the fields is clone size, J gene, D gene, V gene, CDR3 DNA, CDR3 protein. A D gene is named only where the DNA matches it firmly. The size of a clone is reported for some rows only, either as once, few or many, or as a class for expanded clones.

>.|TRBJ2-1|TRBD2|TRBV7-3
TGTGCCAGCAGCTTACTCGGGGGGTCCTACAATGAGCAGTTCTTC
CASSLLGGSYNEQFF
>.|TRBJ1-6|.|TRBV3-1/TRBV3-2
TGTGCCAGCAGCCAAGACAGGGACTCACCCCTCCACTTT
CASSQDRDSPLHF
>.|TRBJ2-3|TRBD1|TRBV18
TGTGCCAGCTCACCAACCGGGACAGTCCTTCGAGTGCAGTATTTT
CASSPTGTVLRVQYF
>.|TRBJ2-1|.|TRBV27
TGTGCCAGCAGGGTTGCTCGGGCTAATGAGCAGTTCTTC
CASRVARANEQFF
>.|TRBJ2-7|.|TRBV5-4
TGTGCCAGCAGCTTGGGAAGCGGCCCCAGCTCCTACGAGCAGTACTTC
CASSLGSGPSSYEQYF
>.|TRBJ1-2|TRBD1|TRBV5-1
TGCGCCAGCAGCTTGGTGGGGACAGGCCCTCACTATGGCTACACCTTC
CASSLVGTGPHYGYTF
>once|TRBJ1-3|.|TRBV5-1
TGCGCCAGCAGCTCCGGGGACCGTACGTCCACCATATATTTT
CASSSGDRTSTIYF
>.|TRBJ1-2|.|TRBV19
TGTGCCAGTAGTGGGCCGGGCTATGGCTACACCTTC
CASSGPGYGYTF
>.|TRBJ1-1|.|TRBV5-4
TGTGCCAGCAGTTCGGACAGTTACGGGAACACTGAAGCTTTCTTT
CASSSDSYGNTEAFF
>.|TRBJ1-2|.|TRBV5-4
TGTGCCAGCAGCTTGGGGGGAGTGGGCGCCTATGGCTACACCTTC
CASSLGGVGAYGYTF
>.|TRBJ1-2|.|TRBV7-2
TGTGCCAGCAGCTTAGATCTAGCAGACTTCTATGGCTACACCTTC
CASSLDLADFYGYTF
>once|TRBJ2-7|TRBD1|TRBV6-2/TRBV6-3
TGTGCCAGCAGTTGGGACAGGGACCTCTACGAGCAGTACTTC
CASSWDRDLYEQYF
>.|TRBJ1-5|TRBD1|TRBV18
TGTGCCAGCTCTTACGACAGGGGGAATCAGCCCCAGCATTTT
CASSYDRGNQPQHF
>.|TRBJ1-5|.|TRBV19
TGTGCCAGTAGTATAACCACCGCTCAGAATCAGCCCCAGCATTTT
CASSITTAQNQPQHF
>.|TRBJ1-1|.|TRBV6-5
TGTGCCAGCAGTAGGGGGGGGGACACTGAAGCTTTCTTT
CASSRGGDTEAFF
>.|TRBJ1-1|.|TRBV10-3
TGTGCCATCAGTGACCAGAACCGTTACAGGGTTGCTGAAGCTTTCTTT
CAISDQNRYRVAEAFF
>.|TRBJ1-2|TRBD1|TRBV6-5
TGTGCCAGCAGTCGACAGGGGGAAAACTATGGCTACACCTTC
CASSRQGENYGYTF
>.|TRBJ2-7|.|TRBV2
TGTGCCAGCAGTGAGTGGGGGCTGAGATCCTACGAGCAGTACTTC
CASSEWGLRSYEQYF
>.|TRBJ1-2|.|TRBV2
TGTGCCGAGTGGGGCTATGGCTACACCTTC
CAEWGYGYTF